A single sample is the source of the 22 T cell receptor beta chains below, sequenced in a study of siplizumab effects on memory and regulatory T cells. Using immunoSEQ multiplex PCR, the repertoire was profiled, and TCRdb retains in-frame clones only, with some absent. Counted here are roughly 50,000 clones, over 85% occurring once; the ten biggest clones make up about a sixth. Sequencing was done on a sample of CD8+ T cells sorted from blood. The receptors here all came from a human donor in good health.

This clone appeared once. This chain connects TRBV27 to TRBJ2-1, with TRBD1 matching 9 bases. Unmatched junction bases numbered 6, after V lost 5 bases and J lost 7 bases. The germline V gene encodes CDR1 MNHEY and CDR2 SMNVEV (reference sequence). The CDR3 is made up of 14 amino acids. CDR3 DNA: TGTGCCAGCAGTGAACGGACAGGGGATAATGAGCAGTTCTTC. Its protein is CASSERTGDNEQFF.

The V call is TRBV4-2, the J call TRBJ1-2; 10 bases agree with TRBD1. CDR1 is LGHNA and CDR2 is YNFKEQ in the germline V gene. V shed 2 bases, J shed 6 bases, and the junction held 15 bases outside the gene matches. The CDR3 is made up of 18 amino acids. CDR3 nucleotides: TGTGCCAGCAGCCAACCTTCCCAAAGGGGACAGGGGCGCCATGGCTACACCTTC. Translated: CASSQPSQRGQGRHGYTF.

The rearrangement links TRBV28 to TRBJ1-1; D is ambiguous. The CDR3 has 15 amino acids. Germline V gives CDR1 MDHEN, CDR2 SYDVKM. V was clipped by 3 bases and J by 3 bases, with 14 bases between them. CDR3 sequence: CASSFPRVAYTEAFF. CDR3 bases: TGTGCCAGCAGTTTCCCGCGGGTTGCGTACACTGAAGCTTTCTTT.

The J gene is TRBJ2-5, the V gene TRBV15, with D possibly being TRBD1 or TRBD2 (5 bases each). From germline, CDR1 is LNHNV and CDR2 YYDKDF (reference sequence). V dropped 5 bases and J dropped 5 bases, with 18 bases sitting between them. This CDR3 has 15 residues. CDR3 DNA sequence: TGTGCCACCAGCGAGGATATTGGGGGAGTTGAGACCCAGTACTTC. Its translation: CATSEDIGGVETQYF.

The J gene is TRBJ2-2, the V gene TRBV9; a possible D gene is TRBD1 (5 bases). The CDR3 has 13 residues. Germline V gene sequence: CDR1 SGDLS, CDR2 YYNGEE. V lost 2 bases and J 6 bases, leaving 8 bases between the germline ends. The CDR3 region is CASSVEGAGELFF. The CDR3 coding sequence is TGTGCCAGCAGCGTGGAAGGGGCCGGGGAGCTGTTTTTT. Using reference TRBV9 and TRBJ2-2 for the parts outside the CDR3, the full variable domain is DSGVTQTPKHLITATGQRVTLRCSPRSGDLSVYWYQQSLDQGLQFLIQYYNGEERAKGNILERFSAQQFPDLHSELNLSSLELGDSALYFCASSVEGAGELFFGEGSRLTVL.

The CDR3 loop is CASRWGTRTDEQYF. Written as DNA, the CDR3 is TGCGCCAGCAGATGGGGGACTAGAACTGACGAGCAGTACTTC. V is TRBV5-1 and J is TRBJ2-7; 8 bases match TRBD2. The CDR3 has 14 residues. Germline trimming cut 5 bases from V and 5 bases from J; bases unmatched to any gene: 9. Germline-derived CDR1 and CDR2 are SGHRS and YFSETQ.

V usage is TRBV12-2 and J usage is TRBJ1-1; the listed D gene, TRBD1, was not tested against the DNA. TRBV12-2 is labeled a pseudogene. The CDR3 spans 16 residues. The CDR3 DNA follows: TGTGCAAGTCGCTCCCTGGGTCAGGGGATGAACACTGAAGCTTTCTTT. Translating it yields CASRSLGQGMNTEAFF.

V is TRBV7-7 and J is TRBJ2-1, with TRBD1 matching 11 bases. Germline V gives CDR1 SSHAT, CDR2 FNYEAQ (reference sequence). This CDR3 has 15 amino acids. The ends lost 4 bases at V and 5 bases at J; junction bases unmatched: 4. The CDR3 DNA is TGTGCCAGCAGCTCGGGGGACAGGGGGAACAATGAGCAGTTCTTC. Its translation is CASSSGDRGNNEQFF. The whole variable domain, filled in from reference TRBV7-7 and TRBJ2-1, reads GAGVSQSPRYKVTKRGQDVTLRCDPISSHATLYWYQQALGQGPEFLTYFNYEAQPDKSGLPSDRFSAERPEGSISTLTIQRTEQRDSAMYRCASSSGDRGNNEQFFGPGTRLTVL.

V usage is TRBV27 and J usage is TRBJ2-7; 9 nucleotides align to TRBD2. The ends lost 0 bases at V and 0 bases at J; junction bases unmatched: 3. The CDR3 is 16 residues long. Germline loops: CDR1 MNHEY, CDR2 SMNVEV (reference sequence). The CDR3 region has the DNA TGTGCCAGCAGTTTATCACCTAGCGGGACCTCCTACGAGCAGTACTTC. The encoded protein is CASSLSPSGTSYEQYF.

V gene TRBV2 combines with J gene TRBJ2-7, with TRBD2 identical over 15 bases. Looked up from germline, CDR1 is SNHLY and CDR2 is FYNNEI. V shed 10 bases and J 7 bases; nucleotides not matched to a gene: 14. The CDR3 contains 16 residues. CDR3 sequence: CAIRTSGRAPSWEQYF. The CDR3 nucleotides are TGTGCCATCCGGACTAGCGGGAGGGCCCCCTCTTGGGAGCAGTACTTC. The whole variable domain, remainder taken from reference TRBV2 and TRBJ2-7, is EPEVTQTPSHQVTQMGQEVILRCVPISNHLYFYWYRQILGQKVEFLVSFYNNEISEKSEIFDDQFSVERPDGSNFTLKIRSTKLEDSAMYFCAIRTSGRAPSWEQYFGPGTRLTVT.

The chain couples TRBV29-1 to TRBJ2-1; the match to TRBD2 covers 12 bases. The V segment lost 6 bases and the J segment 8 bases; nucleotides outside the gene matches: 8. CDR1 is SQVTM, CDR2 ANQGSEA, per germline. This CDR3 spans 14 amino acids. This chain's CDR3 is CSVTASGRGDEQFF. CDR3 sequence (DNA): TGCAGCGTCACCGCTAGCGGGAGGGGGGATGAGCAGTTCTTC.

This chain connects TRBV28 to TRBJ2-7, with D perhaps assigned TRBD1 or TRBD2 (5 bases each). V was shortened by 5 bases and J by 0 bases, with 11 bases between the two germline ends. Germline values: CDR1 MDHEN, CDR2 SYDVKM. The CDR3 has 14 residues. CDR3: CASSLRESSYEQYF. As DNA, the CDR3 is TGTGCCAGCAGTCTCAGGGAGAGCTCCTACGAGCAGTACTTC.

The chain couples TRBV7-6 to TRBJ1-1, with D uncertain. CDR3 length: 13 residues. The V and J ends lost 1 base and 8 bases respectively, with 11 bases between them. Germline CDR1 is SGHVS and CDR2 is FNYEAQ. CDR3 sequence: CASSLERTAEAFF. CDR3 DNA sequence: TGTGCCAGCAGCTTAGAGAGAACGGCCGAAGCTTTCTTT.

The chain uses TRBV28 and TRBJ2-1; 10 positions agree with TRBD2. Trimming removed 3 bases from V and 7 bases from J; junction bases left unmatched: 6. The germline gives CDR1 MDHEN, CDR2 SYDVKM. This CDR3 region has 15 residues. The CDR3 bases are TGTGCCAGCAGTTTTGGGGCTAGCGGGAGAAATGAGCAGTTCTTC. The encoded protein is CASSFGASGRNEQFF.

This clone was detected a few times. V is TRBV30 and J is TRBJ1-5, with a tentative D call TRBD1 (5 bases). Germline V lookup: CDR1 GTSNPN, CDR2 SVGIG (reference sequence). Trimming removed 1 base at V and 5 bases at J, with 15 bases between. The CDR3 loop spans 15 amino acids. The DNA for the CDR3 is TGTGCCTGGAGTGCAGGGAGAGGACTCTATCAGCCCCAGCATTTT. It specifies CAWSAGRGLYQPQHF.

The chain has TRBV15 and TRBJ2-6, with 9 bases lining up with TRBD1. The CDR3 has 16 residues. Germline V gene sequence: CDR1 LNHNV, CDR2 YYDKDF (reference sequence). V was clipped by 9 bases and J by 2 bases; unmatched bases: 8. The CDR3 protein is CATSRDREPGANVLTF. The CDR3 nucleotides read TGTGCCACTTCCCGGGACAGGGAACCTGGGGCCAACGTCCTGACTTTC.

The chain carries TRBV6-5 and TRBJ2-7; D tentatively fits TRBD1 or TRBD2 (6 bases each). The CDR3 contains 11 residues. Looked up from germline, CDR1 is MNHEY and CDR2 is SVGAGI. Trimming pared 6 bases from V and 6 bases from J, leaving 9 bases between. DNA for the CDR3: TGTGCCAGCAGGAAGGGGGGCGAGCAGTACTTC. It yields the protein CASRKGGEQYF.

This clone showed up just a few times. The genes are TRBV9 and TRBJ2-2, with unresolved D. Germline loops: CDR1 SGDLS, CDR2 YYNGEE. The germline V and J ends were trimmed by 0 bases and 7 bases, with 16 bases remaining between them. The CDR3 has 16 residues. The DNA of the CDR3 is TGTGCCAGCAGCGTAGCCCAGGTCGCCTTCGGCGGGGAGCTGTTTTTT. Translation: CASSVAQVAFGGELFF.

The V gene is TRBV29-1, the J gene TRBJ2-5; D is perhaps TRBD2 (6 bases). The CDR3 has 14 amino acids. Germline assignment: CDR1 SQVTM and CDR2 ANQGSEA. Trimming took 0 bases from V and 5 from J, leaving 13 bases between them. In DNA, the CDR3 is TGCAGCGTTGAAGACGGGACTGAGGGGGAGACCCAGTACTTC. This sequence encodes CSVEDGTEGETQYF. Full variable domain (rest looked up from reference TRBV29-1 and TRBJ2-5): SAVISQKPSRDICQRGTSLTIQCQVDSQVTMMFWYRQQPGQSLTLIATANQGSEATYESGFVIDKFPISRPNLTFSTLTVSNMSPEDSSIYLCSVEDGTEGETQYFGPGTRLLVL.

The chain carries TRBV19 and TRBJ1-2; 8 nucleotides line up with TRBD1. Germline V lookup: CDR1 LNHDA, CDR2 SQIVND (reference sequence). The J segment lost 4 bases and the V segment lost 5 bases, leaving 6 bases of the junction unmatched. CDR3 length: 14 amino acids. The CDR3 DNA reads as TGTGCCAGTAGTGAGCAGGGGGCAATCTATGGCTACACCTTC. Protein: CASSEQGAIYGYTF.

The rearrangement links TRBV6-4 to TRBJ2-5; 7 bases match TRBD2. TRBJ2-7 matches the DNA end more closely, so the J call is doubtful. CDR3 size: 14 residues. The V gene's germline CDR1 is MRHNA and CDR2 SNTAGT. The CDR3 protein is CASSVGAGAYEQYF. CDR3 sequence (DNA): TGTGCCAGCAGTGTAGGGGCGGGAGCTTACGAGCAGTACTTC.

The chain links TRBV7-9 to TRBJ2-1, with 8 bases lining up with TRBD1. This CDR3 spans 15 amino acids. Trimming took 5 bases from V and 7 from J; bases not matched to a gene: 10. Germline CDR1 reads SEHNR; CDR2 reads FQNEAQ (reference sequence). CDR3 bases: TGTGCCAGCAGCACCTTGGGGACAGGAACGAATGAGCAGTTCTTC. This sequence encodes CASSTLGTGTNEQFF. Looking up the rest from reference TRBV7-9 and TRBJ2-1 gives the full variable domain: DTGVSQNPRHKITKRGQNVTFRCDPISEHNRLYWYRQTLGQGPEFLTYFQNEAQLEKSRLLSDRFSAERPKGSFSTLEIQRTEQGDSAMYLCASSTLGTGTNEQFFGPGTRLTVL.